One and the same sample provided the 17 T cell receptor beta chains below, sequenced in a study of T cells in Graves' hyperthyroidism and ophthalmopathy. The CDR3 regions of TCR beta were amplified from RNA transcripts. TCR CDR3 regions were first amplified by RT-PCR with HTBI primers. Via MiXCR, TCRdb re-called the multiplex PCR reads, giving one row per CDR3 protein. The sample records a few hundred thousand distinct CDR3 sequences, roughly 22% being singletons. The sample was blood. The receptors derive from a man under 40 with Graves' ophthalmopathy.

The V gene is TRBV28, the J gene TRBJ1-5, with D possibly matching TRBD1 (6 bases). V was cut by 3 bases and J by 7 bases, with 19 bases left in between. The CDR3 spans 16 residues. From germline, CDR1 is MDHEN and CDR2 SYDVKM. In nucleotides, the CDR3 is TGTGCCAGCAGTTTTAGGCGAGGGGGGGCGGGCCAGCCCCAGCATTTT. This codes for CASSFRRGGAGQPQHF.

This clonotype was observed a few times. The gene calls are TRBV7-9 and TRBJ2-7; no firm D call. The CDR3 is 16 amino acids. V lost 4 bases to trimming and J lost 2 bases, with 18 bases between them. Germline loops: CDR1 SEHNR, CDR2 FQNEAQ (reference sequence). CDR3 in DNA: TGTGCCAGCAGCTACCCCGAAGAAAAAGTGCCCTACGAGCAGTACTTC. Its translation: CASSYPEEKVPYEQYF.

This clonotype was detected a few times. J is TRBJ1-3 and V is TRBV11-3; no firm D call. Trimming removed 3 bases from V and 0 bases from J, with 6 bases in between. The CDR3 loop spans 14 amino acids. Germline values: CDR1 SGHNT, CDR2 YENEEA. CDR3 bases: TGTGCCAGCAGCTTCGGCATCTCTGGAAACACCATATATTTT. This translates into CASSFGISGNTIYF.

This clonotype was seen a handful of times. The chain uses TRBV30 and TRBJ2-5, with 14 bases matching TRBD2. CDR3 length: 15 amino acids. Germline V gene lookup returns CDR1 GTSNPN and CDR2 SVGIG (reference sequence). V was pared by 3 bases and J by 3 bases, with 3 bases of the junction left unmatched. The CDR3 loop reads CAWRSGLAGEETQYF. The CDR3 DNA follows: TGTGCCTGGAGGTCGGGACTAGCGGGGGAAGAGACCCAGTACTTC.

At least ten counts were recorded for this clonotype. This rearrangement joins TRBV3-1 to TRBJ1-1; D gene ambiguous. Looked up from germline, CDR1 is LGHDT and CDR2 is YNNKEL (reference sequence). The V end lost 0 bases, the J end lost 9 bases, and 8 bases lay between the germline ends. The CDR3 is made up of 12 amino acids. CDR3 protein: CASSQDGVKAFF. The CDR3 nucleotides read TGTGCCAGCAGCCAAGATGGGGTAAAAGCTTTCTTT.

This clonotype was counted many times. The rearrangement uses TRBV3-1 and TRBJ2-7, with 12 bases identical to TRBD2. This CDR3 is built from 16 residues. From germline, CDR1 is LGHDT and CDR2 YNNKEL (reference sequence). Germline trimming cut 2 bases from V and 7 bases from J; bases unmatched to any gene: 9. This CDR3 reads CASSQPRLAGVGEQYF. For the CDR3, the DNA is TGTGCCAGCAGCCAACCGAGACTAGCGGGAGTGGGGGAGCAGTACTTC.

This clonotype has more than one count but fewer than ten. CDR3 region: CASSDLRVDTIYF. The CDR3 DNA follows: TGTGCCAGCAGCGACCTCAGGGTAGACACCATATATTTT. The chain couples TRBV5-5 to TRBJ1-3; perhaps TRBD1 as D (5 bases). The V gene's germline CDR1 is SGHKS and CDR2 YYEKEE (reference sequence). V lost 4 bases and J 8 bases, leaving 13 bases between the germline ends. The CDR3 runs 13 residues.

V gene TRBV19 combines with J gene TRBJ2-7, with D possibly being TRBD2 (5 bases). V was clipped by 8 bases and J by 0 bases, with 11 bases between them. Germline values: CDR1 LNHDA, CDR2 SQIVND (reference sequence). This CDR3 spans 13 amino acids. CDR3 sequence reads: CASARRDSYEQYF. CDR3 sequence (DNA): TGTGCCAGTGCTCGCCGGGACTCCTACGAGCAGTACTTC.

This clonotype came up many times. J is TRBJ1-1 and V is TRBV5-8; TRBD1 aligns across 8 bases. V was clipped by 4 bases and J by 6 bases; unmatched bases: 11. There are 15 residues in the CDR3. CDR1 is SGHTS and CDR2 is YDEGEE in the germline V gene. The CDR3 DNA sequence: TGTGCCAGCAGCGGTGCAGGGGGCGATGTTCCTGAAGCTTTCTTT. This sequence encodes CASSGAGGDVPEAFF.

This clonotype has a handful of counts. J is TRBJ2-7 and V is TRBV20-1; 10 bases line up with TRBD2. This CDR3 has 13 amino acids. V dropped 4 bases and J dropped 2; count of bases not matched to a gene: 2. In germline, CDR1 is DFQATT, CDR2 SNEGSKA (reference sequence). As DNA, the CDR3 is TGCAGTGCTACTAGCGGGAGAACCTACGAGCAGTACTTC. Translated: CSATSGRTYEQYF.

The chain couples TRBV4-1 to TRBJ2-3; TRBD2 matches 7 bases. The CDR3 contains 15 residues. Germline V CDR1 and CDR2: MGHRA, YSYEKL. V dropped 2 bases and J dropped 6; count of bases not matched to a gene: 8. The CDR3 nucleotides are TGCGCCAGCAGCCAACTAGCGGTAGAAGGGGATACGCAGTATTTT. Its translation is CASSQLAVEGDTQYF.

The CDR3 DNA reads TGTGCCAGCAGTTCTAAACACCTTGCTAGCGGGAGTTTAGATACGCAGTATTTT. As protein: CASSSKHLASGSLDTQYF. The chain has TRBV6-5 and TRBJ2-3, with 10 bases lining up with TRBD2. V lost 4 bases to trimming and J lost 5 bases; unmatched junction nucleotides: 15. Germline CDR1 MNHEY, CDR2 SVGAGI. The CDR3 extends over 18 amino acids.

In its sample, this clonotype was seen a few times. This chain links TRBV14 with TRBJ1-1; D is uncertain. V was clipped by 1 base and J by 3 bases, with 9 bases between them. Germline V gene sequence: CDR1 SGHDN, CDR2 FVKESK. This CDR3 is 14 amino acids long. CDR3 sequence: CASSQVTPYTEAFF. CDR3 coding DNA: TGTGCCAGCAGCCAAGTGACCCCTTACACTGAAGCTTTCTTT.

The gene calls are TRBV5-1 and TRBJ1-1; D is perhaps TRBD1 (5 bases). V dropped 4 bases and J dropped 7 bases, with 14 bases sitting between them. There are 13 residues in the CDR3. In germline, CDR1 is SGHRS, CDR2 YFSETQ. The CDR3 nucleotides are TGCGCCAGCAGCGACCTACAGAGGGGTGAAGCTTTCTTT. This codes for CASSDLQRGEAFF.

Many counts were recorded for this clonotype. This rearrangement joins TRBV6-1 to TRBJ2-1, with 14 nucleotides matching TRBD2. The CDR3 totals 15 residues. V dropped 5 bases and J dropped 6; count of bases not matched to a gene: 3. Germline V lookup: CDR1 MNHNS, CDR2 SASEGT. CDR3 in DNA: TGTGCCAGCAGTTCCGGGACTAGCGGGAGCAATGAGCAGTTCTTC. Protein sequence: CASSSGTSGSNEQFF.

The chain recombines TRBV20-1 with TRBJ1-2; no clear D. Per germline, CDR1 DFQATT and CDR2 SNEGSKA (reference sequence). The CDR3 is 14 residues long. V gave up 0 bases and J gave up 1 base, with 9 bases separating them. CDR3 in DNA: TGCAGTGCTAGAGAAGGGAGTCTTAACTATGGCTACACCTTC. Translated, it gives CSAREGSLNYGYTF.

This clonotype was picked up many times. This sequence joins TRBV5-1 and TRBJ2-2, with TRBD1 matching over 8 bases. The germline V gene has CDR1 SGHRS and CDR2 YFSETQ. Germline trimming cut 4 bases from V and 3 bases from J; bases unmatched to any gene: 8. CDR3 length: 16 amino acids. The DNA of the CDR3 is TGCGCCAGCAGCGTTCAGGGGGCTGAATACACCGGGGAGCTGTTTTTT. Residues: CASSVQGAEYTGELFF.